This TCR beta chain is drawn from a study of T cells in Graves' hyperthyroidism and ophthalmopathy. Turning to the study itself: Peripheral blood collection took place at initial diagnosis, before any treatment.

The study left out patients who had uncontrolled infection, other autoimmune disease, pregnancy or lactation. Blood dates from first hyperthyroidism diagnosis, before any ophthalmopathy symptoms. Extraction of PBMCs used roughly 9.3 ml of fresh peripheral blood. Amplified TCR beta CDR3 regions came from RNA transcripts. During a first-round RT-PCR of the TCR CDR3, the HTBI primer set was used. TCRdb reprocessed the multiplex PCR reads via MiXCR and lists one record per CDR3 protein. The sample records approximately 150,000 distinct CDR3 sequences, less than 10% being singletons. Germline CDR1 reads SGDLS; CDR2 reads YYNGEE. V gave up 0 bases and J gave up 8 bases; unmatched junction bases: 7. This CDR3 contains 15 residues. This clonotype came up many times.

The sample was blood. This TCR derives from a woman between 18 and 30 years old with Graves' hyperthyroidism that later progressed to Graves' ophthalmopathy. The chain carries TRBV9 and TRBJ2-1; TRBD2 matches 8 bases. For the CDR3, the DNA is TGTGCCAGCAGCGTAGGCGGGGGGCGATTTGATGAGCAGTTCTTC. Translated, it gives CASSVGGGRFDEQFF.